One and the same sample provided the 14 T cell receptor beta chains below, sequenced in a study of CD8 T cells in Susac syndrome (dated by TCRdb to between 2018 and 2020). The library came from the immunoSEQ multiplex PCR assay. RNA was extracted with the RNeasy kit and roughly 0.45 to 1 ug was reverse transcribed using random hexamers. Starting from the raw public reads, TCRdb applied fastp trimming at Q25, assembled clones with MiXCR and retained in-frame beta chains. Rows with one shared CDR3 protein collapse into an entry with the most common genes and DNA. The sample table lists over 350,000 distinct CDR3 sequences, more than 70% of them with a count of one. About 0.12% of the sample is held by the ten biggest clonotypes. The specimen sequenced was CD8+ T cells from PBMCs. Source of these receptors: a human donor with multiple sclerosis.

This clonotype was counted between two and nine times. The chain links TRBV19 to TRBJ2-7, with D hard to call. The CDR3 spans 15 residues. The germline CDR1 and CDR2 sequences are LNHDA and SQIVND (reference sequence). Trimming took 8 bases from V and 0 from J, leaving 17 bases between them. The CDR3 region has the DNA TGTGCCAGTTCCTCTCGAGAGAGCCTCTCCTACGAGCAGTACTTC. Translation gives CASSSRESLSYEQYF. Full variable domain (remainder filled in from reference TRBV19 and TRBJ2-7): DGGITQSPKYLFRKEGQNVTLSCEQNLNHDAMYWYRQDPGQGLRLIYYSQIVNDFQKGDIAEGYSVSREKKESFPLTVTSAQKNPTAFYLCASSSRESLSYEQYFGPGTRLTVT.

This chain uses TRBV2 with TRBJ2-3, with D perhaps matching TRBD2 (6 bases). The V end lost 10 bases, the J end lost 10 bases, and 27 bases lay between the germline ends. Germline loops: CDR1 SNHLY, CDR2 FYNNEI. The CDR3 runs 15 residues. The CDR3 sequence is CANLYHGGFGEAQYF. DNA for the CDR3: TGTGCCAACCTGTATCACGGGGGATTCGGTGAGGCGCAGTATTTT.

This chain connects TRBV30 to TRBJ2-1; TRBD2 matches at 12 bases. Germline V gene lookup returns CDR1 GTSNPN and CDR2 SVGIG (reference sequence). This CDR3 is built from 18 residues. J gave up 4 bases and V 3 bases, and 13 bases lay outside the gene matches. CDR3 coding DNA: TGTGCCTGGAGCGGGAGACTAGCGGGAGCCACCCCTTACAATGAGCAGTTCTTC. Protein sequence: CAWSGRLAGATPYNEQFF.

This chain joins TRBV7-3 and TRBJ1-4; D remains unclear. The CDR3 sequence is 15 residues long. Trimming left V 5 bases short and J 0 bases short, with 10 bases between. Germline CDR1 is SGHTA and CDR2 is FQGTGA. The CDR3 sequence: CASSVSGATNEKLFF. In nucleotides, the CDR3 is TGTGCCAGCAGCGTATCAGGTGCAACTAATGAAAAACTGTTTTTT.

This chain links TRBV20-1 with TRBJ2-5; perhaps TRBD1 as D (6 bases). The length of the CDR3 is 15 residues. The ends were cut back, 0 bases at V and 2 bases at J, with 13 bases in the middle. From germline, CDR1 is DFQATT and CDR2 SNEGSKA (reference sequence). The CDR3 coding sequence is TGCAGTGCTAGAGATCGGGCCAGGGGTCAAGAGACCCAGTACTTC. Its protein is CSARDRARGQETQYF.

The gene calls are TRBV9 and TRBJ2-6, with D perhaps matching TRBD2 (6 bases). Trimming took off 5 bases at V and 2 bases at J, with 20 bases between the two ends. This CDR3 comprises 18 residues. Germline-derived CDR1 and CDR2 are SGDLS and YYNGEE. CDR3 bases: TGTGCCAGCAGGGGCGGGGCGGTTCATGTGCCTGGGGCCAACGTCCTGACTTTC. Amino acids: CASRGGAVHVPGANVLTF.

This chain links TRBV4-2 with TRBJ2-3, with D unresolved. The CDR3 runs 15 residues. V was clipped by 2 bases and J by 6 bases, with 15 bases between them. From germline, CDR1 is LGHNA and CDR2 YNFKEQ. The DNA of the CDR3 is TGTGCCAGCAGCCAATTGGACCAAGGATCGGATACGCAGTATTTT. It yields the protein CASSQLDQGSDTQYF.

The chain links TRBV5-1 to TRBJ1-6; 9 nucleotides agree with TRBD1. Germline CDR1 is SGHRS and CDR2 is YFSETQ. The CDR3 consists of 16 residues. Trimming cost V 3 bases and J 6 bases; bases outside gene matches: 7. The CDR3 here is CASSSEGQGFNSPLHF. The CDR3 DNA reads as TGCGCCAGCAGCTCTGAGGGACAGGGCTTTAATTCACCCCTCCACTTT.

The V call is TRBV7-9, the J call TRBJ2-5, with D unclear. The CDR3 is 13 residues long. Trimming pared 5 bases from V and 0 bases from J, leaving 7 bases between. Germline-derived CDR1 and CDR2 are SEHNR and FQNEAQ (reference sequence). The CDR3 sequence: CASSPGDQETQYF. The CDR3 nucleotides are TGTGCCAGCAGCCCAGGAGACCAAGAGACCCAGTACTTC.

V and J are TRBV12-3 or TRBV12-4 and TRBJ1-6, with D unclear. V gave up 8 bases and J gave up 2 bases, with 10 bases separating them. The CDR3 has 14 amino acids. The CDR3 DNA sequence: TGTGCCAGCCAAATGGCGGCCTATAATTCACCCCTCCACTTT. As protein: CASQMAAYNSPLHF.

The rearrangement uses TRBV4-1 and TRBJ2-3; D remains unclear. V was trimmed by 1 base and J by 8 bases, leaving 4 bases between them. Germline CDR1 reads MGHRA; CDR2 reads YSYEKL. This CDR3 region has 11 residues. CDR3 residues: CASSQAGTQYF. The CDR3 DNA sequence: TGCGCCAGCAGCCAAGCCGGTACGCAGTATTTT.

The rearrangement joins TRBV18 to TRBJ1-2; possibly TRBD1 for D (6 bases). Deletions cut 3 bases from V and 4 bases from J, with 15 bases between. The CDR3 contains 15 residues. Germline V gives CDR1 KGHSH, CDR2 LQKENI. The CDR3 loop reads CASSPYTQGSYGYTF. In DNA form, the CDR3 reads TGTGCCAGCTCACCGTACACCCAGGGGTCCTATGGCTACACCTTC. The entire variable domain, with the rest obtained from reference TRBV18 and TRBJ1-2, is as follows: NAGVMQNPRHLVRRRGQEARLRCSPMKGHSHVYWYRQLPEEGLKFMVYLQKENIIDESGMPKERFSAEFPKEGPSILRIQQVVRGDSAAYFCASSPYTQGSYGYTFGSGTRLTVV.

This chain links TRBV14 with TRBJ2-2; no firm D call. Germline assignment: CDR1 SGHDN and CDR2 FVKESK. V was cut by 0 bases and J by 4 bases, with 3 bases left in between. The CDR3 length is 13 residues. The CDR3 sequence is CASSQESTGELFF. The CDR3 nucleotides read TGTGCCAGCAGCCAAGAATCCACCGGGGAGCTGTTTTTT. Combining the CDR3 with reference TRBV14 and TRBJ2-2 gives the whole variable domain EAGVTQFPSHSVIEKGQTVTLRCDPISGHDNLYWYRRVMGKEIKFLLHFVKESKQDESGMPNNRFLAERTGGTYSTLKVQPAELEDSGVYFCASSQESTGELFFGEGSRLTVL.

This CDR3 reads CASGRPDGPRTGELFF. CDR3 DNA sequence: TGTGCTAGTGGCCGTCCAGACGGGCCTAGGACCGGGGAGCTGTTTTTT. This sequence joins TRBV12-5 and TRBJ2-2; D uncertain. Germline CDR1 reads LGHNT; CDR2 reads FRNRAP. V gave up 6 bases and J gave up 5 bases, with 19 bases separating them. The CDR3 is 16 residues long.